These 24 T cell receptor beta chains originate from one sample sequenced in a study of cytomegalovirus exposure and HLA in healthy donors. Libraries were prepared by immunoSEQ multiplex PCR; TCRdb keeps only in-frame clonotypes and omits some of them. The sample has around 130,000 clones, under 90% seen once; the top ten hold about 3.7%. The sample taken for sequencing was PBMCs. Receptors were obtained from a man aged 25-40 years in good health and CMV-seronegative.

The chain couples TRBV5-1 to TRBJ2-5; tentative D call: TRBD1 (6 bases). The CDR3 sequence is 13 residues long. Germline V lookup: CDR1 SGHRS, CDR2 YFSETQ. V lost 5 bases and J 4 bases, leaving 12 bases between the germline ends. The CDR3 spells CASRAGARETQYF. The CDR3 nucleotides are TGCGCCAGCAGGGCAGGGGCGAGAGAGACCCAGTACTTC.

The V gene is TRBV19, the J gene TRBJ2-7; D perhaps matches TRBD2 (5 bases). Trimming shortened V by 5 bases and J by 4 bases, and 9 bases separated the two germline ends. Germline values: CDR1 LNHDA, CDR2 SQIVND (reference sequence). The CDR3 contains 12 residues. CDR3 region: CASSARDYEQYF. DNA for the CDR3: TGTGCCAGTAGTGCGAGGGATTACGAGCAGTACTTC.

This clone occurred once. The J gene is TRBJ2-7, the V gene TRBV7-2; TRBD2 agrees at 15 bases. CDR3 size: 16 residues. After removal of 3 bases from V and 5 bases from J, the junction contained 5 bases not matched to a gene. Germline V gene sequence: CDR1 SGHTA, CDR2 FQGNSA. The DNA of the CDR3 is TGTGCCAGCAGCTTTGGACTAGCGGGGGGGGAGAACGAGCAGTACTTC. Its protein is CASSFGLAGGENEQYF.

This chain connects TRBV2 to TRBJ1-1; D call uncertain. The germline V gene has CDR1 SNHLY and CDR2 FYNNEI. The CDR3 runs to 13 residues. Deletions cut 8 bases from V and 2 bases from J, with 12 bases between. This CDR3 is CASLYRGNTEAFF. As DNA, the CDR3 is TGTGCCAGCCTGTATCGGGGTAACACTGAAGCTTTCTTT. Full variable domain (remainder filled in from reference TRBV2 and TRBJ1-1): EPEVTQTPSHQVTQMGQEVILRCVPISNHLYFYWYRQILGQKVEFLVSFYNNEISEKSEIFDDQFSVERPDGSNFTLKIRSTKLEDSAMYFCASLYRGNTEAFFGQGTRLTVV.

The chain has TRBV6-5 and TRBJ2-7; no definite D call. Per germline, CDR1 MNHEY and CDR2 SVGAGI. Trimming removed 0 bases from V and 7 bases from J, with 13 bases in between. The CDR3 has 14 residues. The CDR3 is CASSYSSGLGEQYF. CDR3 nucleotide sequence: TGTGCCAGCAGTTACTCCTCGGGTTTAGGAGAGCAGTACTTC.

The chain has TRBV6-6 and TRBJ2-7; 8 bases match TRBD2. The CDR3 sequence is 14 residues long. V was clipped by 7 bases and J by 5 bases; unmatched bases: 10. CDR1 is MNHNY and CDR2 is SVGAGI in the germline V gene (reference sequence). As DNA, the CDR3 is TGTGCCAGCACATCGCGGGGGGCATTCGACGAGCAGTACTTC. This translates into CASTSRGAFDEQYF.

This sequence joins TRBV19 and TRBJ1-2; 8 nucleotides match TRBD1. Looked up from germline, CDR1 is LNHDA and CDR2 is SQIVND (reference sequence). The V gene end was trimmed by 7 bases and the J gene end by 8 bases; junction bases not matched to a gene: 12. The CDR3 is 14 residues long. Here the CDR3 reads CASNPGQGAWGYTF. The CDR3 DNA reads TGTGCCAGTAACCCGGGTCAGGGGGCTTGGGGCTACACCTTC.

The chain joins TRBV4-2 to TRBJ2-4; 16 nucleotides match TRBD2. The CDR3 length is 21 residues. CDR1 is LGHNA, CDR2 YNFKEQ, per germline. Trimming took 0 bases from V and 2 from J; bases not matched to a gene: 10. The CDR3 here is CASSQDPGTSGGAGPKNIQYF. As DNA, the CDR3 is TGTGCCAGCAGCCAAGATCCTGGGACTAGCGGGGGGGCCGGCCCCAAAAACATTCAGTACTTC.

The chain is built from TRBV5-1 and TRBJ2-2; D unclear. Germline CDR1 SGHRS, CDR2 YFSETQ. The CDR3 is 13 amino acids. V shed 5 bases and J shed 5 bases, with 10 bases lying between them. CDR3 region: CASRSTETGELFF. CDR3 in DNA: TGCGCCAGCAGGAGTACAGAAACCGGGGAGCTGTTTTTT.

The CDR3 coding sequence is TGTGCCAGCTCCCGACAGGGGGAATATGGCTACACCTTC. It translates to CASSRQGEYGYTF. The chain combines TRBV18 with TRBJ1-2; 9 bases align to TRBD1. CDR1 KGHSH and CDR2 LQKENI come from the germline V gene. The CDR3 extends over 13 amino acids. The J segment lost 5 bases and the V segment lost 6 bases, leaving 4 bases of the junction unmatched.

In this sample, this clone turned up once. V is TRBV29-1 and J is TRBJ2-1; 8 positions match TRBD1. The junction had 9 bases not matched to a gene; V was cut back by 6 bases and J by 8 bases. The CDR3 is 13 amino acids. Germline loops: CDR1 SQVTM, CDR2 ANQGSEA. The CDR3 DNA sequence: TGCAGCGTCGAGGGACAGGACAACGATGAGCAGTTCTTC. This encodes CSVEGQDNDEQFF.

V is TRBV28 and J is TRBJ2-5; D uncertain. The CDR3 contains 13 residues. CDR1 and CDR2 (germline): MDHEN, SYDVKM. The ends were cut back, 1 base at V and 5 bases at J, with 8 bases in the middle. CDR3: CASSLLVGETQYF. The DNA for the CDR3 is TGTGCCAGCAGTTTATTGGTCGGGGAGACCCAGTACTTC. The complete variable domain, with remaining parts taken from reference TRBV28 and TRBJ2-5, reads DVKVTQSSRYLVKRTGEKVFLECVQDMDHENMFWYRQDPGLGLRLIYFSYDVKMKEKGDIPEGYSVSREKKERFSLILESASTNQTSMYLCASSLLVGETQYFGPGTRLLVL.

The V and J genes are TRBV6-5 and TRBJ1-4; D not certain. The CDR3 sequence is 15 residues long. Trimming removed 5 bases at V and 6 bases at J, with 16 bases between. Germline loops: CDR1 MNHEY, CDR2 SVGAGI. The CDR3: CASSNRAGSYEKLFF. In DNA, the CDR3 is TGTGCCAGCAGTAACCGGGCGGGATCTTATGAAAAACTGTTTTTT.

The chain is built from TRBV5-4 and TRBJ1-1; perhaps TRBD1 as D (6 bases). The CDR3 covers 14 residues. The V end was cut by 4 bases, the J end by 8 bases, with 18 bases between. Per germline, CDR1 SGHNT and CDR2 YYREEE (reference sequence). This CDR3 is CASSPELWGREAFF. The CDR3 nucleotides read TGTGCCAGCAGCCCAGAATTGTGGGGGCGGGAAGCTTTCTTT.

The chain links TRBV7-2 to TRBJ2-3; TRBD2 is a possible D gene (6 bases). The CDR3 length is 15 residues. V was trimmed by 4 bases and J by 6 bases, leaving 17 bases between them. Germline V gene data show CDR1 as SGHTA and CDR2 as FQGNSA. This CDR3 is CASSSGLTPRDTQYF. The CDR3 nucleotides are TGTGCCAGCAGCTCCGGACTAACCCCAAGGGATACGCAGTATTTT.

This chain joins TRBV19 and TRBJ1-1, with D perhaps matching TRBD1 (5 bases). V was clipped by 5 bases and J by 1 base, with 8 bases between them. Per germline, CDR1 LNHDA and CDR2 SQIVND (reference sequence). The length of the CDR3 is 13 residues. The CDR3, as DNA: TGTGCCAGTAGTGCGCAGGGGAACACTGAAGCTTTCTTT. It codes for CASSAQGNTEAFF.

The gene calls are TRBV14 and TRBJ2-2; 7 nucleotides agree with TRBD2. V shed 4 bases, J shed 0 bases, and the junction held 2 bases outside the gene matches. Germline values: CDR1 SGHDN, CDR2 FVKESK. This CDR3 region has 15 residues. The CDR3: CASSRDYSNTGELFF. The CDR3 DNA reads as TGTGCCAGCAGCCGGGACTACTCGAACACCGGGGAGCTGTTTTTT.

V gene TRBV28 combines with J gene TRBJ2-7; 11 positions match TRBD1. CDR1 MDHEN and CDR2 SYDVKM come from the germline V gene. This CDR3 is built from 15 residues. V was clipped by 0 bases and J by 3 bases; unmatched bases: 1. DNA for the CDR3: TGTGCCAGCAGTTTATGGGGACAGGGGGACTACGAGCAGTACTTC. Residues: CASSLWGQGDYEQYF.

The genes are TRBV5-6 and TRBJ2-2, with D uncertain. V was pared by 1 base and J by 4 bases, with 8 bases between. This CDR3 is 14 amino acids long. Germline CDR1 is SGHDT and CDR2 is YYEEEE. The CDR3 spells CASSLLRSTGELFF. CDR3 DNA: TGTGCCAGCAGCTTGCTTAGGAGCACCGGGGAGCTGTTTTTT.

The chain uses TRBV9 and TRBJ2-1, with D tentatively TRBD2 (5 bases). CDR3 size: 14 residues. The V end was cut by 0 bases, the J end by 10 bases, with 14 bases between. Germline CDR1 SGDLS, CDR2 YYNGEE. In nucleotides, the CDR3 is TGTGCCAGCAGCGTAGTCAGTCGGGGAGCGGAGCAGTTCTTC. Protein product: CASSVVSRGAEQFF.

The V and J genes are TRBV6-1 and TRBJ1-2; TRBD1 aligns across 8 bases. Germline V gene sequence: CDR1 MNHNS, CDR2 SASEGT. CDR3 length: 15 amino acids. The trim removed 3 bases at V and 1 base at J, leaving 4 bases unmatched. The CDR3 reads CASSENGQGNYGYTF. DNA for the CDR3: TGTGCCAGCAGTGAGAACGGACAGGGTAACTATGGCTACACCTTC.

This clone came up many times. This chain's CDR3 is CASSMGRWGYTF. DNA of the CDR3: TGTGCCAGTAGTATGGGGAGGTGGGGCTACACCTTC. The chain employs TRBV19 and TRBJ1-2, with unresolved D. The CDR3 loop spans 12 amino acids. The V gene lost 3 bases and the J gene lost 8 bases, with 10 bases spanning the gap. Germline CDR1 and CDR2: LNHDA and SQIVND (reference sequence).

The chain has TRBV6-1 and TRBJ1-5; D uncertain. The CDR3 loop spans 15 amino acids. Germline CDR1 and CDR2: MNHNS and SASEGT. The V gene lost 4 bases and the J gene lost 5 bases, with 15 bases spanning the gap. CDR3 nucleotide sequence: TGTGCCAGCAGTGTACGTTCGGTGCTTTATCAGCCCCAGCATTTT. It codes for CASSVRSVLYQPQHF.

The V gene is TRBV7-2, the J gene TRBJ2-5; TRBD1 might be the D (6 bases). Germline CDR1 reads SGHTA; CDR2 reads FQGNSA. Between the trimmed V and J ends, which lost 1 base and 7 bases, there was a span of 10 bases. This CDR3 is 13 amino acids long. CDR3 region: CASSLGRGATQYF. The DNA of the CDR3 is TGTGCCAGCAGCTTAGGCAGGGGCGCGACCCAGTACTTC. The variable domain in full, completed from reference TRBV7-2 and TRBJ2-5, reads GAGVSQSPSNKVTEKGKDVELRCDPISGHTALYWYRQSLGQGLEFLIYFQGNSAPDKSGLPSDRFSAERTGGSVSTLTIQRTQQEDSAVYLCASSLGRGATQYFGPGTRLLVL.